Below, 25 T cell receptor beta chains from the same sample are listed, as sequenced in a study of cytomegalovirus exposure and HLA in healthy donors. Amplification used 60 Vbeta primers and 13 Jbeta primers. The data were produced by immunoSEQ multiplex PCR, yet TCRdb's version contains in-frame clones alone and is incomplete. The table lists about 150,000 clones, over 70% of them singletons. Sequencing used PBMCs. The receptor source for this set is a male donor in good health and CMV-seronegative.

The rearrangement joins TRBV5-6 to TRBJ2-5; TRBD1 is a possible D gene (5 bases). The V gene's germline CDR1 is SGHDT and CDR2 YYEEEE. There are 15 residues in the CDR3. The ends were cut back, 3 bases at V and 0 bases at J, with 12 bases in the middle. CDR3 loop: CASSSPRVYQETQYF. In DNA form, the CDR3 reads TGTGCCAGCAGCTCACCCAGGGTGTACCAAGAGACCCAGTACTTC.

The chain employs TRBV7-9 and TRBJ2-5; 12 bases agree with TRBD2. CDR3 length: 16 amino acids. Germline V gene data show CDR1 as SEHNR and CDR2 as FQNEAQ (reference sequence). V lost 6 bases to trimming and J lost 1 base; unmatched junction nucleotides: 6. This CDR3 reads CASSLLAGGPQETQYF. The CDR3 nucleotides read TGTGCCAGCAGTTTGCTAGCGGGAGGGCCCCAAGAGACCCAGTACTTC.

The chain is built from TRBV9 and TRBJ1-1, with D maybe TRBD1 (6 bases). Trimming cost V 3 bases and J 1 base, with 10 bases left between them. CDR1 and CDR2 from the germline V gene are SGDLS and YYNGEE. The CDR3 is 14 amino acids. In DNA, the CDR3 is TGTGCCAGCAGCGGGGACACTCCGAACACTGAAGCTTTCTTT. The encoded protein is CASSGDTPNTEAFF.

The rearrangement joins TRBV6-1 to TRBJ2-7, with D perhaps matching TRBD2 (7 bases). The CDR3 has 15 residues. V was cut by 7 bases and J by 4 bases, with 20 bases left in between. Germline V gene data show CDR1 as MNHNS and CDR2 as SASEGT. The CDR3 nucleotides are TGTGCCAGCATTTTCCTGGGAGGGGGACAATACGAGCAGTACTTC. Encoded protein: CASIFLGGGQYEQYF.

The chain has TRBV5-4 and TRBJ1-2, with D unresolved. V lost 0 bases, J lost 1 base, and 10 bases lay in between. CDR1 is SGHNT and CDR2 is YYREEE in the germline V gene (reference sequence). The CDR3 loop spans 15 amino acids. The CDR3, as DNA: TGTGCCAGCAGCTTGGAGTCGGCGGGTAACTATGGCTACACCTTC. Translating it yields CASSLESAGNYGYTF.

This clone showed up just a few times. The V call is TRBV6-5, the J call TRBJ2-1, with unresolved D. Germline-derived CDR1 and CDR2 are MNHEY and SVGAGI. This CDR3 comprises 13 residues. V was shortened by 5 bases and J by 9 bases, with 14 bases between the two germline ends. The CDR3 region has the DNA TGTGCCAGCAGTAACTTGGTATTCGGTGAGCAGTTCTTC. Residues: CASSNLVFGEQFF.

In nucleotides, the CDR3 is TGTGCCAGCAGTTTCAAACAGGGTAATCAGCCCCAGCATTTT. It yields the protein CASSFKQGNQPQHF. V gene TRBV6-5 combines with J gene TRBJ1-5; D possibly corresponds to TRBD1 (6 bases). This CDR3 region has 14 residues. CDR1 and CDR2 (germline): MNHEY, SVGAGI. V was clipped by 4 bases and J by 4 bases, with 11 bases between them.

This chain connects TRBV5-1 to TRBJ2-1; 8 nucleotides line up with TRBD2. Looked up from germline, CDR1 is SGHRS and CDR2 is YFSETQ. Unmatched junction bases numbered 15, after V lost 3 bases and J lost 7 bases. The CDR3 is 17 amino acids. The CDR3 here is CASSYYGGGRLKNEQFF. The CDR3, as DNA: TGCGCCAGCAGCTACTACGGCGGGGGGCGCCTTAAAAATGAGCAGTTCTTC.

A single count supports this clone. The genes are TRBV19 and TRBJ2-5; 14 bases align to TRBD2. The V segment lost 2 bases and the J segment 3 bases; nucleotides outside the gene matches: 2. Germline assignment: CDR1 LNHDA and CDR2 SQIVND (reference sequence). This CDR3 has 16 residues. The CDR3 nucleotides read TGTGCCAGTAGTATACCGGGACTAGCGGGAGAAGAGACCCAGTACTTC. This translates into CASSIPGLAGEETQYF.

This clone was picked up a small number of times. The chain recombines TRBV18 with TRBJ1-1, with no clear D. The CDR3 is 15 residues long. V lost 2 bases to trimming and J lost 1 base, with 11 bases between them. The germline V gene has CDR1 KGHSH and CDR2 LQKENI. The CDR3 loop reads CASSPNLGSNTEAFF. CDR3 in DNA: TGTGCCAGCTCACCAAATCTCGGGTCGAACACTGAAGCTTTCTTT.

The chain has TRBV5-4 and TRBJ2-5; no reliable D call. The V end lost 2 bases, the J end lost 3 bases, and 8 bases lay between the germline ends. The CDR3 consists of 13 residues. In germline, CDR1 is SGHNT, CDR2 YYREEE (reference sequence). The DNA for the CDR3 is TGTGCCAGCAGCTTATTTGCGGAAGAGACCCAGTACTTC. Its translation is CASSLFAEETQYF.

This chain connects TRBV6-1 to TRBJ2-7; 9 bases map to TRBD1. Germline assignment: CDR1 MNHNS and CDR2 SASEGT. The CDR3 sequence is 15 residues long. The ends lost 6 bases at V and 6 bases at J; junction bases unmatched: 12. CDR3 sequence: CASRAPGQGTAEQYF. CDR3 DNA: TGTGCCAGCAGGGCCCCGGGACAGGGTACTGCCGAGCAGTACTTC.

The table lists this clone with a few counts. The chain uses TRBV28 and TRBJ2-2; unclear D gene. V was trimmed by 3 bases and J by 4 bases, leaving 12 bases between them. This CDR3 region has 15 residues. Germline assignment: CDR1 MDHEN and CDR2 SYDVKM. CDR3 bases: TGTGCCAGCAGTTTCTATAGTACCCCCACCGGGGAGCTGTTTTTT. Encoded protein: CASSFYSTPTGELFF.

This clone was recorded a few times. The chain carries TRBV7-8 and TRBJ2-5; 7 bases are shared with TRBD2. The junction had 14 bases not matched to a gene; V was cut back by 4 bases and J by 6 bases. This CDR3 contains 16 residues. Germline V gives CDR1 SGHVS, CDR2 FQNEAQ. Written as DNA, the CDR3 is TGTGCCAGCAGCTCTCCTTTCCTCGACAGCGGGAAGACCCAGTACTTC. This encodes CASSSPFLDSGKTQYF. The whole variable domain, filled in from reference TRBV7-8 and TRBJ2-5, reads GAGVSQSPRYKVAKRGQDVALRCDPISGHVSLFWYQQALGQGPEFLTYFQNEAQLDKSGLPSDRFFAERPEGSVSTLKIQRTQQEDSAVYLCASSSPFLDSGKTQYFGPGTRLLVL.

The CDR3 bases are TGTGCCAGCACCCCTTCGGGGATACACAATGAGCAGTTCTTC. Encoded protein: CASTPSGIHNEQFF. This chain joins TRBV7-2 and TRBJ2-1, with D perhaps matching TRBD2 (5 bases). This CDR3 comprises 14 residues. V shed 7 bases and J shed 5 bases, with 15 bases lying between them. Germline V gene sequence: CDR1 SGHTA, CDR2 FQGNSA.

The chain joins TRBV4-3 to TRBJ1-2; 7 nucleotides match TRBD1. The CDR3 totals 15 residues. Germline CDR1 and CDR2: LGHNA and YSLEER. V shed 3 bases, J shed 4 bases, and the junction held 8 bases outside the gene matches. Here the CDR3 reads CASSHGQAVRYGYTF. The CDR3 region has the DNA TGCGCCAGCAGCCACGGACAGGCCGTTCGCTATGGCTACACCTTC.

The chain links TRBV11-3 to TRBJ2-1, with TRBD1 matching 8 bases. The germline CDR1 and CDR2 sequences are SGHNT and YENEEA. V lost 5 bases to trimming and J lost 7 bases; unmatched junction nucleotides: 4. The CDR3 consists of 13 residues. The CDR3, as DNA: TGTGCCAGCAGCCCAGGGGGCCAGAATGAGCAGTTCTTC. It is translated as CASSPGGQNEQFF.

The chain recombines TRBV28 with TRBJ1-5, with D perhaps TRBD1 (5 bases). CDR3 length: 14 residues. Germline-derived CDR1 and CDR2 are MDHEN and SYDVKM. V was pared by 6 bases and J by 6 bases, with 15 bases between. CDR3 residues: CASRVQGTSQPQHF. The CDR3 DNA is TGTGCCAGCAGAGTTCAGGGAACAAGTCAGCCCCAGCATTTT.

The V call is TRBV27, the J call TRBJ2-1, with D perhaps matching TRBD2 (6 bases). The CDR3 covers 13 residues. Germline V lookup: CDR1 MNHEY, CDR2 SMNVEV (reference sequence). Trimming removed 3 bases from V and 8 bases from J, with 11 bases in between. DNA for the CDR3: TGTGCCAGCAGTTTTGCGGGGAGCGATGAGCAGTTCTTC. The encoded protein is CASSFAGSDEQFF.

This chain joins TRBV5-1 and TRBJ2-6; tentative D call: TRBD1 (6 bases). This CDR3 has 14 amino acids. Per the germline V gene, CDR1 is SGHRS and CDR2 is YFSETQ. V lost 5 bases, J lost 2 bases, and 8 bases lay in between. CDR3: CASRHRAGANVLTF. CDR3 DNA: TGCGCCAGCAGGCACAGGGCTGGGGCCAACGTCCTGACTTTC.

The chain has TRBV30 and TRBJ2-7; D gene uncertain. The CDR3 is 14 residues long. The ends were cut back, 0 bases at V and 7 bases at J, with 16 bases in the middle. CDR1 is GTSNPN, CDR2 SVGIG, per germline (reference sequence). The CDR3 reads CAWSVAGPLSEQYF. CDR3 sequence (DNA): TGTGCCTGGAGTGTCGCAGGCCCCCTCTCGGAGCAGTACTTC.

The J gene is TRBJ2-3, the V gene TRBV5-5, with TRBD1 identical over 9 bases. The germline gives CDR1 SGHKS, CDR2 YYEKEE (reference sequence). The length of the CDR3 is 15 residues. J was trimmed by 5 bases and V by 2 bases; bases with no gene match: 6. The DNA for the CDR3 is TGTGCCAGCAGCTTAGGGGACAGGGTTGTAGATACGCAGTATTTT. The encoded protein is CASSLGDRVVDTQYF.

This clone is a singleton in its sample. The chain employs TRBV6-5 and TRBJ2-7, with 7 bases lining up with TRBD1. This CDR3 comprises 14 residues. Trimming removed 5 bases from V and 1 base from J; junction bases left unmatched: 5. In germline, CDR1 is MNHEY, CDR2 SVGAGI. The CDR3 DNA reads as TGTGCCAGCAGTACAGGGGACCCGTCCTACGAGCAGTACTTC. It specifies CASSTGDPSYEQYF.

V usage is TRBV7-8 and J usage is TRBJ2-7; D remains unclear. Trimming cost V 1 base and J 0 bases, with 10 bases left between them. The CDR3 covers 15 residues. Looked up from germline, CDR1 is SGHVS and CDR2 is FQNEAQ. CDR3: CASSLGRRSSYEQYF. The DNA for the CDR3 is TGTGCCAGCAGCTTAGGTCGCCGGAGCTCCTACGAGCAGTACTTC.

V usage is TRBV6-4 and J usage is TRBJ2-1, with a tentative D call TRBD2 (7 bases). V lost 3 bases, J lost 8 bases, and 17 bases lay in between. CDR1 MRHNA and CDR2 SNTAGT come from the germline V gene. The CDR3 spans 15 residues. The CDR3 DNA sequence: TGTGCCAGCAGTGAAAGAGGGGGGGCCGGATATGAGCAGTTCTTC. Residues: CASSERGGAGYEQFF.